A selection of T cell receptor beta chains follows, all from one sample in a study of T-cell memory formation after mild COVID-19. In TCRdb, the 5' RACE reads were re-called with MiXCR into one record per CDR3 protein. The sample yields around 430,000 distinct CDR3 sequences, roughly 15% seen once. The source material was PBMCs or a T cell subset sorted from them (not recorded which). The receptors derive from a man aged 18 to 29 who had mild COVID-19 (a few samples of this study predate the infection). Cell type and time point are not known. CDR3s include the opening cysteine and the closing phenylalanine or tryptophan. Each record gives: D gene, clone size, J gene, V gene, CDR3 DNA, CDR3 protein. A D gene is named only where the DNA matches it firmly. Size values are once, few and many counts, or a class for expanded clones, and some rows have none.

D: TRBD1
size: many
J: TRBJ2-7
V: TRBV7-2
DNA: TGTGCCAGCAGCCTGCAAGGGGGACAGGGGGAGCAGTACTTC
CDR3: CASSLQGGQGEQYF

D: -
size: -
J: TRBJ2-3
V: TRBV28
DNA: TGTGCCAGCAGAGGGGTCCTCACAGATACGCAGTATTTT
CDR3: CASRGVLTDTQYF

D: -
size: few
J: TRBJ1-1
V: TRBV27
DNA: TGTGCCAGCATCATGGAGCCCGGAGGGACTGAAGCTTTCTTT
CDR3: CASIMEPGGTEAFF

D: -
size: many
J: TRBJ1-2
V: TRBV12-3/TRBV12-4
DNA: TGTGCCAGCAGCTCACAAGGAATCTGGGGCTACACCTTC
CDR3: CASSSQGIWGYTF

D: TRBD2
size: few
J: TRBJ2-3
V: TRBV6-2/TRBV6-3
DNA: TGTGCCAGCAGTTACGCGACTAGCGGGGGGATCACAGATACGCAGTATTTT
CDR3: CASSYATSGGITDTQYF

D: TRBD2
size: few
J: TRBJ2-3
V: TRBV4-3
DNA: TGCGCCAGCAGTCTAACGACTAGCGGGGGAGCCCGCGGTACGCAGTATTTT
CDR3: CASSLTTSGGARGTQYF

D: TRBD1
size: few
J: TRBJ2-5
V: TRBV6-2/TRBV6-3
DNA: TGTGCCAGCAGTTCCCCGGGACAGGGGGCTTGGGAGACCCAGTACTTC
CDR3: CASSSPGQGAWETQYF

D: TRBD2
size: -
J: TRBJ2-1
V: TRBV6-2/TRBV6-3
DNA: TGTGCCAGCACCGCCGGGGGGGCGGGTTACAATGAGCAGTTCTTC
CDR3: CASTAGGAGYNEQFF

D: -
size: -
J: TRBJ1-1
V: TRBV20-1
DNA: TGCAGTGCCCCCAACGCTGAAGCTTTCTTT
CDR3: CSAPNAEAFF

D: -
size: few
J: TRBJ2-5
V: TRBV7-2
DNA: TGTGCCAGCAGCTCCGGCCGATCACAGAGCCTTGGGGGCCAGTACTTC
CDR3: CASSSGRSQSLGGQYF

D: -
size: -
J: TRBJ1-4
V: TRBV7-9
DNA: TGTGCCAGCAGCTTTCAAGATGAAAAACTGTTTTTT
CDR3: CASSFQDEKLFF

D: -
size: many
J: TRBJ2-1
V: TRBV7-9
DNA: TGTGCCAGCAGCTTCCGGGGATCATCCTACAATGAGCAGTTCTTC
CDR3: CASSFRGSSYNEQFF

D: TRBD1
size: few
J: TRBJ2-1
V: TRBV3-1
DNA: TGTGCCAGCAGTATGACAGGGCCCTCGCCTGAGCAGTTCTTC
CDR3: CASSMTGPSPEQFF

D: -
size: few
J: TRBJ2-3
V: TRBV23-1
DNA: TGCGCCAGCAGCCGAAGTCCAGGGGGGAGCACAGATACGCAGTATTTT
CDR3: CASSRSPGGSTDTQYF

D: TRBD1
size: -
J: TRBJ2-7
V: TRBV2
DNA: TGTGCCAGCAATCGGGACAGGGTCAAAGCCTACGAGCAGTACTTC
CDR3: CASNRDRVKAYEQYF

D: -
size: few
J: TRBJ1-2
V: TRBV4-1
DNA: TGCGCCAGCAGCCAAGACGAGGGAGGGGTCTATGGCTACACCTTC
CDR3: CASSQDEGGVYGYTF

D: -
size: few
J: TRBJ2-5
V: TRBV11-2
DNA: TGTGCCAGCAGCTTAGAAGGCGGCAGGGCCCAAGAGACCCAGTACTTC
CDR3: CASSLEGGRAQETQYF

D: -
size: once
J: TRBJ1-4
V: TRBV5-1
DNA: TGCGCCAGCAGCTTGGGGCCGCAGGGATCTGAAAAACTGTTTTTT
CDR3: CASSLGPQGSEKLFF

D: -
size: -
J: TRBJ1-4
V: TRBV12-3/TRBV12-4
DNA: TGTGCCAGCAGTTTAGGCGAGGCGGAAAAACTGTTTTTT
CDR3: CASSLGEAEKLFF

D: -
size: -
J: TRBJ2-1
V: TRBV3-1
DNA: TGTGCCAGCAGCCAAGATTTCAGGGGCGGGGGAACAACGTTC
CDR3: CASSQDFRGGGTTF

D: -
size: few
J: TRBJ1-5
V: TRBV25-1
DNA: TGTGCCAGCAGTGAAGGGGGGTTCGGCAATCAGCCCCAGCATTTT
CDR3: CASSEGGFGNQPQHF

D: TRBD2
size: -
J: TRBJ2-5
V: TRBV7-3
DNA: TGTGCCAGCAGCCCTCGGGAGGGCCAAGAGACCCAGTACTTC
CDR3: CASSPREGQETQYF

D: TRBD2
size: few
J: TRBJ2-3
V: TRBV7-9
DNA: TGTGCCAGCACCGGAGCGGGGGGGAACACAGATACGCAGTATTTT
CDR3: CASTGAGGNTDTQYF

D: -
size: -
J: TRBJ1-4
V: TRBV5-6
DNA: TGTGCCAGCAGCTTGATTAGGGCGGGAGGTGAAAAACTGTTTTTT
CDR3: CASSLIRAGGEKLFF

D: TRBD2
size: -
J: TRBJ2-5
V: TRBV12-3/TRBV12-4
DNA: TGTGCCAGCAGTTTGGGGGGGTTTGGGGAGACCCAGTACTTC
CDR3: CASSLGGFGETQYF

D: TRBD1
size: few
J: TRBJ2-6
V: TRBV20-1
DNA: TGCAGTGCTTTCACGGGACAGTCTGGGGCCAACGTCCTGACTTTC
CDR3: CSAFTGQSGANVLTF

D: -
size: -
J: TRBJ2-7
V: TRBV14
DNA: TGTGCCAGCAGCCATAGGGGTTACGAGCAGTACTTC
CDR3: CASSHRGYEQYF

D: -
size: -
J: TRBJ1-1
V: TRBV11-2
DNA: TGTGCCAGCAGCCCGTCCCTGAGGGCAAAAGCTTTCTTT
CDR3: CASSPSLRAKAFF

D: -
size: -
J: TRBJ2-5
V: TRBV15
DNA: TGTGCCACCAGCAGTCCTTCGGGTTTGAGGGCCCAGTACTTC
CDR3: CATSSPSGLRAQYF

D: -
size: -
J: TRBJ1-5
V: TRBV7-2
DNA: TGTGCCAGCAGCCCATCGTATCAGCCCCAGCATTTT
CDR3: CASSPSYQPQHF

D: -
size: -
J: TRBJ1-1
V: TRBV11-2
DNA: TGTGCCAGCAGCTCTTTCTGGGGGTACGACACTGAAGCTTTCTTT
CDR3: CASSSFWGYDTEAFF

D: TRBD1
size: few
J: TRBJ1-2
V: TRBV7-9
DNA: TGTGCCAGCAACAACAGGGGTTATGGCTACACCTTC
CDR3: CASNNRGYGYTF

D: TRBD2
size: few
J: TRBJ2-5
V: TRBV28
DNA: TGTGCCAGCAGTTTGAGCGGGGTGGAGACCCAGTACTTC
CDR3: CASSLSGVETQYF

D: -
size: few
J: TRBJ2-3
V: TRBV6-5
DNA: TGTGCCAGCAGTATGACCCAAGATACGCAGTATTTT
CDR3: CASSMTQDTQYF

D: TRBD2
size: -
J: TRBJ2-5
V: TRBV12-3/TRBV12-4
DNA: TGTGCCAGCACCCTCTACGGACTAGCAAATCAAGAGACCCAGTACTTC
CDR3: CASTLYGLANQETQYF

D: -
size: few
J: TRBJ2-1
V: TRBV6-6
DNA: TGTGCCAGCACAACTAGCATTGGGCAGTTCTTC
CDR3: CASTTSIGQFF

D: -
size: few
J: TRBJ1-5
V: TRBV7-2
DNA: TGTGCCAGCAGCTTGGGGGCCCGGGGAGGAGGACAGCCCCAGCATTTT
CDR3: CASSLGARGGGQPQHF

D: -
size: -
J: TRBJ2-1
V: TRBV2
DNA: TGTGCCAGCAGTGAATCTCTCCTACGGGGGAATGAGCAGTTCTTC
CDR3: CASSESLLRGNEQFF

D: -
size: -
J: TRBJ1-6
V: TRBV7-9
DNA: TGTGCCAGCAGCTTGTCCGGCAGGGGTTATAATTCACCCCTCCACTTT
CDR3: CASSLSGRGYNSPLHF

D: -
size: -
J: TRBJ1-6
V: TRBV27
DNA: TGTGCCAGCAGTCTCGGACGGGATTCACCCCTCCACTTT
CDR3: CASSLGRDSPLHF

D: -
size: -
J: TRBJ1-2
V: TRBV7-2
DNA: TGTGCCAGCAGCTTAGTATCGGGGAAAAACCTCTATGGCTACACCTTC
CDR3: CASSLVSGKNLYGYTF

D: -
size: -
J: TRBJ1-3
V: TRBV12-3/TRBV12-4
DNA: TGTGCCAGCAGTACCGGCTCTGGAAACACCATATATTTT
CDR3: CASSTGSGNTIYF

D: TRBD1
size: few
J: TRBJ2-2
V: TRBV5-1
DNA: TGCGCCAGTGGAGACAGGGCTGACACCGGGGAGCTGTTTTTT
CDR3: CASGDRADTGELFF